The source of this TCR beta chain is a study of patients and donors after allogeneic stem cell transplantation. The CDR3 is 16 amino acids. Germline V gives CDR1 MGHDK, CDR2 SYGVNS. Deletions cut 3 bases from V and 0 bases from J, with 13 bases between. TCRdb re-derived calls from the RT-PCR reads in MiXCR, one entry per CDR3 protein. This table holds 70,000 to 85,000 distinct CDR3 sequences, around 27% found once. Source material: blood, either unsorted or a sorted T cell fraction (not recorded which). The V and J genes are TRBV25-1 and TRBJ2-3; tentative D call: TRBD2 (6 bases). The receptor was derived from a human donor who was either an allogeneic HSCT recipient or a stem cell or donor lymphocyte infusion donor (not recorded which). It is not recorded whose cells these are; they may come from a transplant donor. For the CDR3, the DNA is TGTGCCAGCAGTGAGCTGCGCGGGGCTAGCACAGATACGCAGTATTTT. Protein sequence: CASSELRGASTDTQYF.